A few counts support the clone carrying this T cell receptor beta chain. The CDR3 is made up of 16 amino acids. Looked up from germline, CDR1 is MNHEY and CDR2 is SMNVEV (reference sequence). V lost 3 bases, J lost 5 bases, and 5 bases stayed unmatched. TCRdb passed the RT-PCR reads through MiXCR, listing each CDR3 protein once. The profile shows about 700,000 distinct CDR3 sequences, approximately 15% of them singletons. The specimen sequenced was memory CD4+ T cells from blood. The TCR comes from a female donor in good health, serving as a healthy control. The chain is built from TRBV27 and TRBJ2-3, with 13 bases aligning to TRBD2. CDR3: CASSFRGTSGEDTQYF. The CDR3 DNA is TGTGCCAGCAGTTTCCGAGGGACTAGCGGGGAAGATACGCAGTATTTT.